Sequencing of this T cell receptor beta chain was carried out in a study of control samples from healthy donors and cancer patients. Trimming removed 7 bases from V and 0 bases from J, with 13 bases in between. The CDR3 covers 15 residues. Germline V gene data show CDR1 as MNHNY and CDR2 as SVGAGI (reference sequence). TCRdb's copy holds only in-frame clones and misses some; the assay was immunoSEQ multiplex PCR. The data contain approximately 49,000 clones, around 86% of them singletons. The chain employs TRBV6-6 and TRBJ1-5; D is perhaps TRBD1 (6 bases). The sample consisted of PBMCs. The TCR originated in a woman aged 50 to 65 with lung cancer. CDR3 in DNA: TGTGCCAGCAACCCCAGGGGTAATAGCAATCAGCCCCAGCATTTT. It codes for CASNPRGNSNQPQHF.